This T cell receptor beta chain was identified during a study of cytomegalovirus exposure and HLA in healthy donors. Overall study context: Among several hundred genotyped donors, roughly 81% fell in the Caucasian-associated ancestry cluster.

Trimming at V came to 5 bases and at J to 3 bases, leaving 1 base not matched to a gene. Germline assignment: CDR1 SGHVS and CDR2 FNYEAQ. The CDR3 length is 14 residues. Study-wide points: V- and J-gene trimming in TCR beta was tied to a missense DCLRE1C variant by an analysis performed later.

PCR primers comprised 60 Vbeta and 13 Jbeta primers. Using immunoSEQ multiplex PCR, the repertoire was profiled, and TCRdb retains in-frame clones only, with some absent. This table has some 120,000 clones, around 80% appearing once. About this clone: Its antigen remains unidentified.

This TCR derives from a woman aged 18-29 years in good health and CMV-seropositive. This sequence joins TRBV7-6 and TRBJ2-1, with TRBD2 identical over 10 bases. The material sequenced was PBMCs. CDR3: CASSGTSVYNEQFF. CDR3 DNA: TGTGCCAGCAGCGGGACTAGCGTCTACAATGAGCAGTTCTTC.